Below, 14 T cell receptor beta chains from the same sample are listed, as sequenced in a study of OX40 agonist ivuxolimab in advanced cancers. Measured with immunoSEQ multiplex PCR; TCRdb has only the in-frame clones, and not every one. The sample lists roughly 62,000 clones; under 95% were seen once. The sample here was CD4+ or CD8+ T cells sorted from blood, taken in a trial of the OX40 agonist ivuxolimab. All receptors derive from an adult with an advanced solid tumor such as melanoma, head and neck, liver or kidney cancer.

The chain recombines TRBV27 with TRBJ2-7; 9 bases map to TRBD1. From germline, CDR1 is MNHEY and CDR2 SMNVEV (reference sequence). Trimming at V came to 4 bases and at J to 3 bases, leaving 13 bases not matched to a gene. The CDR3 runs to 17 residues. CDR3 sequence: CASSSLESGTGFYEQYF. The DNA for the CDR3 is TGTGCCAGCAGTTCTCTAGAGTCCGGGACAGGGTTCTACGAGCAGTACTTC.

V usage is TRBV30 and J usage is TRBJ1-2, with a possible D match to TRBD1 (5 bases). The CDR3 has 14 amino acids. Germline lookup yields CDR1 GTSNPN and CDR2 SVGIG (reference sequence). V shed 0 bases and J shed 6 bases, with 14 bases lying between them. The CDR3 here is CAWSVLALGDGYTF. The CDR3 bases are TGTGCCTGGAGTGTACTGGCGCTAGGGGATGGCTACACCTTC.

The gene calls are TRBV30 and TRBJ2-2; possibly TRBD1 for D (5 bases). Germline V gene data show CDR1 as GTSNPN and CDR2 as SVGIG (reference sequence). Trimming took 2 bases from V and 2 from J, leaving 15 bases between them. The CDR3 contains 16 residues. The CDR3: CAWSTGQGGNTGELFF. CDR3 DNA: TGTGCCTGGAGTACCGGCCAGGGCGGTAACACCGGGGAGCTGTTTTTT.

This chain uses TRBV7-3 with TRBJ1-1; TRBD1 is a possible D gene (6 bases). Trimming left V 1 base short and J 0 bases short, with 9 bases between. This CDR3 is 15 amino acids long. In germline, CDR1 is SGHTA, CDR2 FQGTGA. CDR3 protein: CASSLRGGLNTEAFF. The DNA of the CDR3 is TGTGCCAGCAGCTTAAGAGGGGGGCTGAACACTGAAGCTTTCTTT.

The chain is built from TRBV2 and TRBJ2-3; D gene uncertain. Trimming removed 3 bases at V and 2 bases at J, with 9 bases between. The germline V gene has CDR1 SNHLY and CDR2 FYNNEI. The CDR3 is 14 residues long. CDR3 bases: TGTGCCAGCAGTGATATTCAGGTCACAGATACGCAGTATTTT. This translates into CASSDIQVTDTQYF.

The chain joins TRBV7-8 to TRBJ2-1; 12 nucleotides match TRBD2. The trim removed 1 base at V and 7 bases at J, leaving 8 bases unmatched. CDR1 is SGHVS and CDR2 is FQNEAQ in the germline V gene. The CDR3 sequence is 17 residues long. CDR3 sequence (DNA): TGTGCCAGCAGCTTAGGGCTCGGACTAGCGGGGATAAATGAGCAGTTCTTC. It is translated as CASSLGLGLAGINEQFF.

This sequence joins TRBV6-5 and TRBJ1-1; D unclear. The ends were cut back, 0 bases at V and 1 base at J, with 9 bases in the middle. The CDR3 has 15 residues. Per germline, CDR1 MNHEY and CDR2 SVGAGI. Written as DNA, the CDR3 is TGTGCCAGCAGTTACTCGAGGATCTCGAACACTGAAGCTTTCTTT. This translates into CASSYSRISNTEAFF.

The rearrangement joins TRBV27 to TRBJ1-2; 10 nucleotides line up with TRBD1. V lost 6 bases and J lost 13; bases outside the gene matches: 14. Germline loops: CDR1 MNHEY, CDR2 SMNVEV (reference sequence). CDR3 length: 14 amino acids. The CDR3 spells CASRYLHGTGEGTF. For the CDR3, the DNA is TGTGCCAGCAGATACCTCCACGGGACAGGGGAAGGCACCTTC.

The gene calls are TRBV30 and TRBJ2-7; 8 bases align to TRBD1. Germline loops: CDR1 GTSNPN, CDR2 SVGIG (reference sequence). The ends lost 1 base at V and 4 bases at J; junction bases unmatched: 0. The CDR3 extends over 12 amino acids. The CDR3 DNA sequence: TGTGCCTGGAGTGGACAGGGGTACGAGCAGTACTTC. Residues: CAWSGQGYEQYF.

This clone appeared once. The chain combines TRBV30 with TRBJ1-1; 9 positions match TRBD1. Germline V gene data show CDR1 as GTSNPN and CDR2 as SVGIG (reference sequence). The V gene end was trimmed by 4 bases and the J gene end by 4 bases; junction bases not matched to a gene: 7. The CDR3 extends over 14 amino acids. For the CDR3, the DNA is TGTGCCTGGAATACAGGGGGCACTGTCACTGAAGCTTTCTTT. This codes for CAWNTGGTVTEAFF.

About this clone itself: The same CDR3 is also encoded by other DNA sequences in this sample. The chain couples TRBV6-5 to TRBJ1-2, with D perhaps TRBD1 (5 bases). CDR1 and CDR2 (germline): MNHEY, SVGAGI. The CDR3 sequence is 14 residues long. The V gene lost 2 bases and the J gene lost 2 bases, with 9 bases spanning the gap. The CDR3 loop reads CASSYDRSNYGYTF. The DNA of the CDR3 is TGTGCCAGCAGTTACGACAGAAGCAACTATGGCTACACCTTC.

The rearrangement links TRBV7-9 to TRBJ1-3, with D maybe TRBD1 (5 bases). The CDR3 consists of 15 residues. Germline CDR1 reads SEHNR; CDR2 reads FQNEAQ (reference sequence). The V gene lost 6 bases and the J gene lost 0 bases, with 12 bases spanning the gap. CDR3 DNA sequence: TGTGCCAGCAGTCCTGGGGGTGACTCTGGAAACACCATATATTTT. Translated, it gives CASSPGGDSGNTIYF.

The chain carries TRBV18 and TRBJ2-2; TRBD1 matches 7 bases. Germline V gives CDR1 KGHSH, CDR2 LQKENI. The V gene end was trimmed by 0 bases and the J gene end by 8 bases; junction bases not matched to a gene: 6. The CDR3 sequence is 15 residues long. CDR3: CASSPPPQGTGELFF. The DNA for the CDR3 is TGTGCCAGCTCACCACCTCCACAGGGGACGGGGGAGCTGTTTTTT.

V and J are TRBV11-3 and TRBJ2-7; D ambiguous. Trimming removed 8 bases from V and 0 bases from J, with 14 bases in between. The CDR3 consists of 14 residues. Germline CDR1 reads SGHNT; CDR2 reads YENEEA. The CDR3: CASRLAYSSYEQYF. The CDR3 region has the DNA TGTGCCAGCCGGTTGGCCTATTCCTCCTACGAGCAGTACTTC.